This T cell receptor beta chain was sequenced in a study of CD8+ T cells in alopecia areata. The treatment was: oral pan-JAK inhibitor, 5-10 mg twice daily. It was cDNA, reverse transcribed from extracted RNA, that served as the sequencing template. The method was immunoSEQ multiplex PCR; TCRdb's version includes in-frame clones alone and lacks a portion of them. Here the sample spans roughly 220,000 clones, roughly two fifths being singletons. The ends lost 6 bases at V and 10 bases at J; junction bases unmatched: 8. CDR1 and CDR2 from the germline V gene are GTSNPN and SVGIG (reference sequence). The CDR3 has 13 residues. This clone occurred a few times. Its antigen remains unidentified. Regarding the study as a whole: There were also resident alphabeta T cells of normal skin sequenced in scalp samples. For patients receiving tofacitinib, scalp clonality and expanded CD8+ clones among the top 100 significantly decreased. Mice showed clearer TCR sharing than patients did, a gap that was possibly HLA-related.

The source is a human donor with alopecia areata. The rearrangement links TRBV30 to TRBJ2-1; TRBD1 matches at 11 bases. The sample consisted of CD4+ T cells sorted from blood, taken at roughly week 30, from a patient treated with tofacitinib. For the CDR3, the DNA is TGTGCCTGCCAGGACAGGGGGCTCAAGGAGCAGTTCTTC. It codes for CACQDRGLKEQFF.